Here is one TCR beta chain with its context. This sample stems from a study of blood T cell repertoires in COVID-19. Study background: Both acute and convalescent COVID-19 samples were obtained from the United States, Italy and Spain. PBMCs, B-cell-depleted T cells, or T cells provided the cDNA or gDNA that made up the material.

As handled by the study authors: The authors estimated nucleated cell counts from reference gene primer amplification. Data came from immunoSEQ multiplex PCR; TCRdb stores just in-frame clones and leaves some out. V and J calls plus clone size are reproduced from that table; the DNA served to infer D and trimming. The sample yields under 200,000 clones, under 85% seen once. This CDR3 is 15 amino acids long. Looked up from germline, CDR1 is LGHDT and CDR2 is YNNKEL (reference sequence). The V end lost 0 bases, the J end lost 4 bases, and 12 bases lay between the germline ends. The chain has TRBV3-1 (or the pseudogene TRBV3-2) and TRBJ1-2; D gene unclear. This sequence originates from a woman aged 80 or over with acute or convalescent COVID-19. Sequenced sample: peripheral blood. The CDR3 sequence is CASSQEGDRIYGYTF. The DNA of the CDR3 is TGTGCCAGCAGCCAAGAAGGAGACCGCATCTATGGCTACACCTTC.